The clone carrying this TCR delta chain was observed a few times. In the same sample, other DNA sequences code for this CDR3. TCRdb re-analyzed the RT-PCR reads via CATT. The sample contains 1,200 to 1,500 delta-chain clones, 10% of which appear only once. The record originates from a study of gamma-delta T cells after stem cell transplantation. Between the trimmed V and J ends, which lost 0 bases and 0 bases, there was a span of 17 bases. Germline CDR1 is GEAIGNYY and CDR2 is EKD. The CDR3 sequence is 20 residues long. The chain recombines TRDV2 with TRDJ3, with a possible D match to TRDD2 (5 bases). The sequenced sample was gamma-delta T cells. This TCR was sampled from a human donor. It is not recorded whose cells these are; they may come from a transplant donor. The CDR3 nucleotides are TGTGCCTGTGACACCACAGGGTCCTCTCCTAGCTCCTGGGACACCCGACAGATGTTTTTC. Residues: CACDTTGSSPSSWDTRQMFF.